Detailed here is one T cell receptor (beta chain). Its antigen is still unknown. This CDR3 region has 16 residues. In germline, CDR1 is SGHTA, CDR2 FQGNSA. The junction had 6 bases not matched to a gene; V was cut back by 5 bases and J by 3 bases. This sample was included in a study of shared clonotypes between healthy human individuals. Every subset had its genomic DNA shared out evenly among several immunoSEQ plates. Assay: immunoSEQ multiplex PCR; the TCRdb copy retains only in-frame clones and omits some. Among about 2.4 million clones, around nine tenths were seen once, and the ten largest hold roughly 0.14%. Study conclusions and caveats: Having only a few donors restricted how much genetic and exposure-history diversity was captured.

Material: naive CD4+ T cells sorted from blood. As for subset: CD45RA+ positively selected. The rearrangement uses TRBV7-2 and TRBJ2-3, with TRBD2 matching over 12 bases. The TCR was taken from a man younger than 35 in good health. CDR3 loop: CASSRLAGVGTDTQYF. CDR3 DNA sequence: TGTGCCAGCAGCAGACTAGCGGGAGTGGGTACAGATACGCAGTATTTT.